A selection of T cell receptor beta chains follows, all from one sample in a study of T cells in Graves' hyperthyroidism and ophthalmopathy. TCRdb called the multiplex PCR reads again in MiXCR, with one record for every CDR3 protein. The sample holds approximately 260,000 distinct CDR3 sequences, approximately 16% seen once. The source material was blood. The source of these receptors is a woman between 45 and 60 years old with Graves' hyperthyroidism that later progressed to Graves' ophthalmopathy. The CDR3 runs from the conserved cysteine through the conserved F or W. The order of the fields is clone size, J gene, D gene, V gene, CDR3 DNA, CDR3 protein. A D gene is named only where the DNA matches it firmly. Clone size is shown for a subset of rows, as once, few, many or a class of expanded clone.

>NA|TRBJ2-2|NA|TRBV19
TGTGCCACCACCCGACGGACCTTTAACACCGGGGAGCTGTTTTTT
CATTRRTFNTGELFF
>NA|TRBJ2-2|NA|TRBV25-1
TGTGCCAGCTTCGGGGGCTACACCGGGGAGCTGTTTTTT
CASFGGYTGELFF
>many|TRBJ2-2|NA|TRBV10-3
TGTGCCATCAGTTACGTCAAAAACACCGGGGAGCTGTTTTTT
CAISYVKNTGELFF
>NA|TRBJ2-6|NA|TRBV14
TGTGCCAGCAGCCAAGCGATCAGTGTCTCTGGGGCCAACGTCCTGACTTTC
CASSQAISVSGANVLTF
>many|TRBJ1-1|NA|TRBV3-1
TGTGCCAGCAGCCAAGATCCCCTGGGAACCTCTGAAGCTTTCTTT
CASSQDPLGTSEAFF
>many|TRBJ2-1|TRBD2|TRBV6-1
TGTGCCAGCAGGCGACTAGCGGGAGAGAATGAGCAGTTCTTC
CASRRLAGENEQFF
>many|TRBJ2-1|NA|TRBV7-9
TGTGCCAGCAGCTCCTTCAGGAATGACGGAGACAATGAGCAGTTCTTC
CASSSFRNDGDNEQFF
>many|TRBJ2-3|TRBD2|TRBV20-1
TGCAGTGCTAGGGGTAATAGCGGGAGTTTGACAGATACGCAGTATTTT
CSARGNSGSLTDTQYF
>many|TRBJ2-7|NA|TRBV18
TGTGCCAGCTCACCAAGGGCCTACGAGCAGTACTTC
CASSPRAYEQYF
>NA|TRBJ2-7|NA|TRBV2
TGTGCCAGCAGTAGGATATACGAGCAGTACTTC
CASSRIYEQYF
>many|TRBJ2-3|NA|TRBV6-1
TGTGCCAGCAGTGAAAGGGGAGGCGCAGATACGCAGTATTTT
CASSERGGADTQYF
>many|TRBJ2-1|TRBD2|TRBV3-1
TGTGCCAGCAGCCAAGGGACTAGCGGCAATGAGCAGTTCTTC
CASSQGTSGNEQFF
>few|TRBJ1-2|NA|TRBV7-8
TGTGCCAGCAGCTTAGCGTCGCTACTCTATGGCTACACCTTC
CASSLASLLYGYTF
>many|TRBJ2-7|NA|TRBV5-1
TGCGCCAGCAGCGCGCGGAACTACGAGCAGTACTTC
CASSARNYEQYF